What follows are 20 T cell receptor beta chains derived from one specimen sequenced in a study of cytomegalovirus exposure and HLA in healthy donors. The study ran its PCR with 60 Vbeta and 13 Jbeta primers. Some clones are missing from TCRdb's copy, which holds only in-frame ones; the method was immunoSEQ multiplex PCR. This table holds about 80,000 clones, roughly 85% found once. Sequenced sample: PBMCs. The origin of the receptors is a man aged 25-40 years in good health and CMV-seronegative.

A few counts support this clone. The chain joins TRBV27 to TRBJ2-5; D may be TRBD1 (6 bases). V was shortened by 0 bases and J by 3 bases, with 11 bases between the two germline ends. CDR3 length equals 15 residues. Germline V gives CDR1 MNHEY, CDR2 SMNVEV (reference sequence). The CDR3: CASSLSLTGKETQYF. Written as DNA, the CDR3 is TGTGCCAGCAGTTTATCCCTCACAGGGAAAGAGACCCAGTACTTC.

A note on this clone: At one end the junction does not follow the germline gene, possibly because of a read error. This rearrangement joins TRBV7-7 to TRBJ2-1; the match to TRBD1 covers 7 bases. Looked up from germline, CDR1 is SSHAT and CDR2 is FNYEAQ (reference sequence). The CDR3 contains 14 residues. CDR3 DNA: TGTGCTAGCAGCTTGAAGACAGGGATTAACGAGCAGTTCTTC. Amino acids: CASSLKTGINEQFF.

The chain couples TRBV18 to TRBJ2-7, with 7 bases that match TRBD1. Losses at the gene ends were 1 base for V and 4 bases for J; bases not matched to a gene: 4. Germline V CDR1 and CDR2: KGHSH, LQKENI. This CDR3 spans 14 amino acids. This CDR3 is CASSPRQGGYEQYF. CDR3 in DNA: TGTGCCAGCTCACCACGACAGGGTGGGTACGAGCAGTACTTC. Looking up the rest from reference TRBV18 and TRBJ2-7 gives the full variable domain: NAGVMQNPRHLVRRRGQEARLRCSPMKGHSHVYWYRQLPEEGLKFMVYLQKENIIDESGMPKERFSAEFPKEGPSILRIQQVVRGDSAAYFCASSPRQGGYEQYFGPGTRLTVT.

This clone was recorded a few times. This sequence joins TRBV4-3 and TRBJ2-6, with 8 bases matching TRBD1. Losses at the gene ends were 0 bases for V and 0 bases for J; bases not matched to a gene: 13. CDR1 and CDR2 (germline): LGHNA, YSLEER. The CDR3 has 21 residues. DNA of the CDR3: TGCGCCAGCAGCCAAGAGCGATGGACAGGGTTCTTTGGCTCTGGGGCCAACGTCCTGACTTTC. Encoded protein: CASSQERWTGFFGSGANVLTF.

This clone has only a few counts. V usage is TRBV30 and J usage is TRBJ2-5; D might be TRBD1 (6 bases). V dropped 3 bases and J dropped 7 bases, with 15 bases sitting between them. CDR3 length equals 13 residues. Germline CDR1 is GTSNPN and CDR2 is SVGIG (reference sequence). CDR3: CAWSQRGSGTQYF. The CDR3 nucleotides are TGTGCCTGGAGCCAGAGGGGGTCCGGGACCCAGTACTTC.

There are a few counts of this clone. The CDR3 sequence is CASSFGQGEAFF. CDR3 sequence (DNA): TGTGCCAGCAGTTTTGGTCAGGGTGAAGCTTTCTTT. The gene calls are TRBV27 and TRBJ1-1; TRBD1 is a possible D gene (5 bases). The CDR3 is made up of 12 amino acids. Germline V gives CDR1 MNHEY, CDR2 SMNVEV (reference sequence). The V and J ends lost 3 bases and 7 bases respectively, with 9 bases between them.

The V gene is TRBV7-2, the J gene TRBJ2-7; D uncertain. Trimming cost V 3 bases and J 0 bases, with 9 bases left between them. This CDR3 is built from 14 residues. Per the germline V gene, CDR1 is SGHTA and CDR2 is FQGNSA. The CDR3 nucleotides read TGTGCCAGCAGCTTGGGCCCGAGCTCCTACGAGCAGTACTTC. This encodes CASSLGPSSYEQYF.

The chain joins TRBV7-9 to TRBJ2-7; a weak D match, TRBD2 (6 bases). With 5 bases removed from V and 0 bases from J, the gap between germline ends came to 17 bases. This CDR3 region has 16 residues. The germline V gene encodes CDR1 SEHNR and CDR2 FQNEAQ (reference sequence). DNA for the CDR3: TGTGCCAGCAGCATTAGTGGGACTTTAAGCTCCTACGAGCAGTACTTC. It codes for CASSISGTLSSYEQYF.

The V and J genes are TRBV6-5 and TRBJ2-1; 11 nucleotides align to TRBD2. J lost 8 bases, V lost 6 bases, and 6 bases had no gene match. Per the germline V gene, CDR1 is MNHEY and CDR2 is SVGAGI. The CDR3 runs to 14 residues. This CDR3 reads CASSQFSGRDEQFF. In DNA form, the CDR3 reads TGTGCCAGCAGCCAGTTTAGCGGGAGGGATGAGCAGTTCTTC.

The CDR3 here is CASSRTSGYTDTQYF. Written as DNA, the CDR3 is TGTGCCAGCAGCCGGACTAGCGGATACACAGATACGCAGTATTTT. The chain joins TRBV7-6 to TRBJ2-3; the match to TRBD2 covers 10 bases. The CDR3 runs 15 residues. Germline trimming cut 5 bases from V and 2 bases from J; bases unmatched to any gene: 4. The germline CDR1 and CDR2 sequences are SGHVS and FNYEAQ.

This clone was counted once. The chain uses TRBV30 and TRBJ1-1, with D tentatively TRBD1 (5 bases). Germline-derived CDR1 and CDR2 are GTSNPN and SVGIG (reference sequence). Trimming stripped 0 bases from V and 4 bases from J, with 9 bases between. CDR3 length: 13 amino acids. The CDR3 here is CAWSVGGVTEAFF. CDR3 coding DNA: TGTGCCTGGAGTGTTGGGGGGGTCACTGAAGCTTTCTTT.

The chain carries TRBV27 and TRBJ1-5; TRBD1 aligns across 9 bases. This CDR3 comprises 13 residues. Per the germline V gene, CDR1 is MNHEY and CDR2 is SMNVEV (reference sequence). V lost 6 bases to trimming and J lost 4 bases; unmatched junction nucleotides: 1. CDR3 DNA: TGTGCCAGCAGCGACAGGGGGAATCAGCCCCAGCATTTT. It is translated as CASSDRGNQPQHF.

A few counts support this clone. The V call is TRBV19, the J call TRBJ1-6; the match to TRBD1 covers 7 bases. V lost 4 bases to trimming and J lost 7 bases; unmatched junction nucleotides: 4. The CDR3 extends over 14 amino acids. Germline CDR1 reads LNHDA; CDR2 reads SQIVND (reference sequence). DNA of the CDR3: TGTGCCAGTAGTACGGGACAGAGAAATTCACCCCTCCACTTT. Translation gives CASSTGQRNSPLHF.

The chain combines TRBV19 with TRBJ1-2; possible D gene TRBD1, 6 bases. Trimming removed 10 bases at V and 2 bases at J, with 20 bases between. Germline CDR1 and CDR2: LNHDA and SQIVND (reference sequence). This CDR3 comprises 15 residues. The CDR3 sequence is CATSTGGGLNYGYTF. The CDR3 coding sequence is TGTGCCACTTCGACAGGTGGTGGACTCAACTATGGCTACACCTTC. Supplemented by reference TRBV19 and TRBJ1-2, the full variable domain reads DGGITQSPKYLFRKEGQNVTLSCEQNLNHDAMYWYRQDPGQGLRLIYYSQIVNDFQKGDIAEGYSVSREKKESFPLTVTSAQKNPTAFYLCATSTGGGLNYGYTFGSGTRLTVV.

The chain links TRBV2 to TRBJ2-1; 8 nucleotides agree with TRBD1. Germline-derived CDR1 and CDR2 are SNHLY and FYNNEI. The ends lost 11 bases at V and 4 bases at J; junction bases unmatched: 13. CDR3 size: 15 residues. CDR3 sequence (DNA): TGTGCCGGAGGACAGGGCAACAGGAGATACAATGAGCAGTTCTTC. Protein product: CAGGQGNRRYNEQFF.

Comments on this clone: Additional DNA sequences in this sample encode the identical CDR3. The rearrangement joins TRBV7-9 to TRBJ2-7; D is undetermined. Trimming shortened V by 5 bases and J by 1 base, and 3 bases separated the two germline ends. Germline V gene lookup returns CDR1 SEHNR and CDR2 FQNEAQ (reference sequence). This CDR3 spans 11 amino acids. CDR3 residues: CASSPSYEQYF. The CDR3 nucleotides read TGTGCCAGCAGCCCGTCCTACGAGCAGTACTTC.

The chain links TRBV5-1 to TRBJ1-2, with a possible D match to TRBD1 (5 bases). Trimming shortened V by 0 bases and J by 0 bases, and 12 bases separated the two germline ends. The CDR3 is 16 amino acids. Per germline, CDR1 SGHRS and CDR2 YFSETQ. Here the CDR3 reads CASSLGGLTPNYGYTF. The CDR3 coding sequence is TGCGCCAGCAGCTTGGGGGGCCTCACTCCTAACTATGGCTACACCTTC.

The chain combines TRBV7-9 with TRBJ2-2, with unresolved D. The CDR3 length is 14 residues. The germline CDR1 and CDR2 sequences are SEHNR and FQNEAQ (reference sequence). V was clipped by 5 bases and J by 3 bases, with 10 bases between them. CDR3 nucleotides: TGTGCCAGCAGCCCCACTGGTTACACCGGGGAGCTGTTTTTT. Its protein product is CASSPTGYTGELFF.

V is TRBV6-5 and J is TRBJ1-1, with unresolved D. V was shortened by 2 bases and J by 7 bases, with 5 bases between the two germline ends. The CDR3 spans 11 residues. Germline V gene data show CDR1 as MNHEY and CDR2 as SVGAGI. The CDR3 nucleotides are TGTGCCAGCAGTTACCGGGGTGAAGCTTTCTTT. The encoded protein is CASSYRGEAFF.

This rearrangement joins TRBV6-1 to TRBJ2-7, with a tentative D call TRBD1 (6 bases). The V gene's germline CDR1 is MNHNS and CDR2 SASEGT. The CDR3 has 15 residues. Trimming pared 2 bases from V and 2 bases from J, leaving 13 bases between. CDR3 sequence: CASSEYRTETYEQYF. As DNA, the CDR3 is TGTGCCAGCAGTGAATATAGGACAGAGACCTACGAGCAGTACTTC.